This T cell receptor (beta chain) was obtained from a study of cytomegalovirus exposure and HLA in healthy donors. Vbeta (60) and Jbeta (13) primers were used in the PCR. The assay was immunoSEQ multiplex PCR, and TCRdb's table has in-frame clones only and misses some. The table has about 150,000 clones, approximately 84% seen once. This clone was seen just once. There are 15 residues in the CDR3. CDR1 and CDR2 (germline): GTSNPN, SVGIG (reference sequence). V trimming: 8 bases; J trimming: 5 bases; junction bases outside the gene matches: 17. This clonotype originated in a man between 50 and 59 years old in good health and CMV-seropositive. The sequenced sample was PBMCs. This chain connects TRBV30 to TRBJ1-1, with 7 positions matching TRBD1. CDR3: CAGLPLGGIETEAFF. The DNA for the CDR3 is TGTGCCGGGCTACCATTAGGGGGCATTGAAACTGAAGCTTTCTTT.